The 2 T cell receptor beta chains in this list originate from one sample, sequenced in a study of shared clonotypes between healthy human individuals. Naive CD8 cells, CD45RO-negative and positively selected for CCR7, excluded terminally differentiated effector memory CD45RA+ cells. Profiling relied on immunoSEQ multiplex PCR, and the TCRdb table lists in-frame clones only, not all of them. Of about 2 million clones listed, less than 95% are singletons. The sequenced sample consisted of naive CD8+ T cells sorted from blood. These receptors were taken from a man aged 18 to 30 in good health.

The genes are TRBV4-3 and TRBJ1-6; D uncertain. V was cut by 2 bases and J by 0 bases, with 2 bases left in between. Germline CDR1 reads LGHNA; CDR2 reads YSLEER. This CDR3 has 14 amino acids. In DNA form, the CDR3 reads TGCGCCAGCAGCCAAAGCTCCTATAATTCACCCCTCCACTTT. This encodes CASSQSSYNSPLHF.

A single count supports this clone. This chain connects TRBV9 to TRBJ2-5; D not certain. The CDR3 consists of 14 residues. V lost 1 base, J lost 3 bases, and 10 bases lay in between. Germline values: CDR1 SGDLS, CDR2 YYNGEE. The CDR3 protein is CASSVMGGEETQYF. CDR3 DNA: TGTGCCAGCAGCGTAATGGGTGGGGAAGAGACCCAGTACTTC. Supplemented by reference TRBV9 and TRBJ2-5, the full variable domain reads DSGVTQTPKHLITATGQRVTLRCSPRSGDLSVYWYQQSLDQGLQFLIQYYNGEERAKGNILERFSAQQFPDLHSELNLSSLELGDSALYFCASSVMGGEETQYFGPGTRLLVL.